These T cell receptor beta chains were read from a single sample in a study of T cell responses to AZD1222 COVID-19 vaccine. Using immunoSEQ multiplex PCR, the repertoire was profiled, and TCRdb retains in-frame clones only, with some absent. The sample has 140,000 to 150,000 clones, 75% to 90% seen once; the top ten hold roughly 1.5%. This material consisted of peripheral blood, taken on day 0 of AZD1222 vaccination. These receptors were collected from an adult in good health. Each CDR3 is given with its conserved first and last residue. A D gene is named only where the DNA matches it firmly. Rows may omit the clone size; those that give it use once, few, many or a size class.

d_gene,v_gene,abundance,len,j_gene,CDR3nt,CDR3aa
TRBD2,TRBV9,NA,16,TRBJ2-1,TGTGCCAGCAGCGGGAAGCGGGAGCCCCCCTACAATGAGCAGTTCTTC,CASSGKREPPYNEQFF
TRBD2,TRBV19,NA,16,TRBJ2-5,TGTGCCAGTAGTACCCGGACTAGCGGGAGTGAAGAGACCCAGTACTTC,CASSTRTSGSEETQYF
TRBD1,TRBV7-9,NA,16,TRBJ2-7,TGTGCCAGCAGCCCCAGGGCAGGGGGAGATTCCTACGAGCAGTACTTC,CASSPRAGGDSYEQYF
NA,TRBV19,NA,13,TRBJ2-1,TGTGCCAGCTCCCGGTCCTACTACAATGAGCAGTTCTTC,CASSRSYYNEQFF
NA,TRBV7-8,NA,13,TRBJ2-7,TGTGCCAGCAGCTCGGGGCCGTCTTACGAGCAGTACTTC,CASSSGPSYEQYF
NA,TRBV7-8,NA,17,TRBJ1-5,TGTGCCAGCAGCTTAGGTTACGGGGTTTTGGGCAATCAGCCCCAGCATTTT,CASSLGYGVLGNQPQHF
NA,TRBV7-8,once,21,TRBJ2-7,TGTGCCAGCAGCTTAGCCAACCCCACTGTAGGTGCGGGAAACCCTTCCTACGAGCAGTACTTC,CASSLANPTVGAGNPSYEQYF
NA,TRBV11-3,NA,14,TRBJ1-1,TGTGCCAGCAGCCCGGGCGCAGGGAACACTGAAGCTTTCTTT,CASSPGAGNTEAFF
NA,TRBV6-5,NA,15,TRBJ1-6,TGTGCCAGCAGTTATTCAGGGAATGTATTCTCACCCCTCCACTTT,CASSYSGNVFSPLHF
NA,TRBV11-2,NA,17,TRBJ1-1,TGTGCCAGCAGCCCCAGACCGGGACGGCGCATGAACACTGAAGCTTTCTTT,CASSPRPGRRMNTEAFF
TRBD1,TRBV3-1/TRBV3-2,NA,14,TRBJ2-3,TGTGCCAGCAGCCACCATGGGGGACAGGAGGAGCAGTATTTT,CASSHHGGQEEQYF
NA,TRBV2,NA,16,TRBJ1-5,TGTGCCAGCAGTGAAGGTAGGAGACAAGGCAATCAGCCCCAGCATTTT,CASSEGRRQGNQPQHF
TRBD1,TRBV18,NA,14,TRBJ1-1,TGTGCCAGCTCAGGGGACAGATTGAACACTGAAGCTTTCTTT,CASSGDRLNTEAFF
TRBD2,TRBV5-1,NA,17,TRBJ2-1,TGCGCCAGCAGTCTCGGGACTAGCGGGGGGGCTTCCCGTGAGCAGTTCTTC,CASSLGTSGGASREQFF
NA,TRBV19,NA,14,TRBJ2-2,TGTGCCAGTAGAACCGGGACGACAGAGAGGGAGCTGTTTTTT,CASRTGTTERELFF
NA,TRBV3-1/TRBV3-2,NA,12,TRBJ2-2,TGTGCCAGCAGCCAAGTTTCCGGGGAGCTGTTTTTT,CASSQVSGELFF
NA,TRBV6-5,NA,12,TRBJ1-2,TGTGCCACTGACCCGAGGGCCTATGGCTACACCTTC,CATDPRAYGYTF
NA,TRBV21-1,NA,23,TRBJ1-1,TGTGCCAGCAGCAAATGGCCGGGCCCACAACCTCGTTCAGATGGGGGTGTCTGCACTGAAGCTTTCTTT,CASSKWPGPQPRSDGGVCTEAFF
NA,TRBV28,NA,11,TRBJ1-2,TGTGCCAGCCGAGGTCCGACAGGCGACACCTTC,CASRGPTGDTF
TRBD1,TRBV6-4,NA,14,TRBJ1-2,TGTGCCAGCAGTGACTCGGCAGGGGGCTATGGCTACACCTTC,CASSDSAGGYGYTF
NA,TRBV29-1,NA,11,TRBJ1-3,TGCAGCGTTGAAATTGGGAACACCATATATTTT,CSVEIGNTIYF
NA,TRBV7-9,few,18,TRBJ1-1,TGTGCCAGCAGCTCCAAAGACAGAATCAGACTATTGTACACTGAAGCTTTCTTT,CASSSKDRIRLLYTEAFF
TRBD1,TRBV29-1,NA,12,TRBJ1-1,TGCAGCGTTGGACAGGGGGGAACTGAAGCTTTCTTT,CSVGQGGTEAFF
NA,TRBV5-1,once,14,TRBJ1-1,TGCGCCAGCAGCAAAGCCGGGACAAGCCCTGAAGCTTTCTTT,CASSKAGTSPEAFF
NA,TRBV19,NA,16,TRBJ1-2,TGTGCCAGTAGTATCAAACACCCCCCCATAACCTATGGCTACACCTTC,CASSIKHPPITYGYTF
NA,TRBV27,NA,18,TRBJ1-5,TGTGCCAGCAGTCTCTCCGGGACCCAGGGCAGGGGAAATCAGCCCCAGCATTTT,CASSLSGTQGRGNQPQHF
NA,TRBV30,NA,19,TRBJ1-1,TGTGCCTGGAGTGCGGGACCCTCCGGCAGGGGTTCGGGGTACACTGAAGCTTTCTTT,CAWSAGPSGRGSGYTEAFF
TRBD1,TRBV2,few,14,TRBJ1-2,TGTGCCAGCAGCATAGCAGGGGGTTACTATGGCTACACCTTC,CASSIAGGYYGYTF
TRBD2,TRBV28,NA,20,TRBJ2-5,TGTGCCAGCAGTTTATGGGTCAGTTCTAGCGGGGGGGATTTCCAAGAGACCCAGTACTTC,CASSLWVSSSGGDFQETQYF
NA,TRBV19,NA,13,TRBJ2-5,TGTGCCAGTAAGGGAGACGGTTGGGAGACCCAGTACTTC,CASKGDGWETQYF
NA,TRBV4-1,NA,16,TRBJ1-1,TGCGCCAGCAGCCAGTTGCGTTGGCACAAGAACACTGAAGCTTTCTTT,CASSQLRWHKNTEAFF
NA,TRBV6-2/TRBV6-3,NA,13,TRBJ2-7,TGTGCCAGCAGTTACCTCGGGTCGGACGAGCAGTACTTC,CASSYLGSDEQYF
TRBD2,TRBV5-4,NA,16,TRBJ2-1,TGTGCCAGCACAACTGGAGGGGCTAGCGGGGAAAATGAGCAGTTCTTC,CASTTGGASGENEQFF
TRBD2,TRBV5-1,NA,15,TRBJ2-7,TGCGCCAGCACCGGCTACGGGACTAGCGGCTACGAGCAGTACTTC,CASTGYGTSGYEQYF
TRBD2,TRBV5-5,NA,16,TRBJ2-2,TGTGCCAGCAGCTTGGTTCTAGCGGGGCCCACCGGGGAGCTGTTTTTT,CASSLVLAGPTGELFF
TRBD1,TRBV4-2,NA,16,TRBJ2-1,TGTGCCAGCAGCCAGGCCGGGACAGGGGGCTGGTATGAGCAGTTCTTC,CASSQAGTGGWYEQFF
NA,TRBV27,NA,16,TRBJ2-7,TGTGCCAGCAGTTTATTAGGACTAAGGGGACACGGCGAGCAGTACTTC,CASSLLGLRGHGEQYF
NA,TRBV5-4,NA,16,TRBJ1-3,TGTGCCAGCAGCTGGAAGGGCCAGGGGTCGCGAAACACCATATATTTT,CASSWKGQGSRNTIYF
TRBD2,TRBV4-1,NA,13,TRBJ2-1,TGCGCCAGCAGCACTACTAGCGGCGGTGAGCAGTTCTTC,CASSTTSGGEQFF
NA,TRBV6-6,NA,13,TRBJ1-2,TGTGCCAGCAGTTACGGTGTAAACTATGGCTACACCTTC,CASSYGVNYGYTF
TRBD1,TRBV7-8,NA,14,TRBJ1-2,TGTGCCAGCAGCCCTCGACAGGGGGCTCGGGGCTACACCTTC,CASSPRQGARGYTF
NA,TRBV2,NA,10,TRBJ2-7,TGTGCCAGTTCTAACTACGAGCAGTACTTC,CASSNYEQYF
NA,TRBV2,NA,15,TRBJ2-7,TGTGCCAGCAGTGAAAGAGGGACATGGACCTACGAGCAGTACTTC,CASSERGTWTYEQYF
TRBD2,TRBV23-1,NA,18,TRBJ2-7,TGCGCCAGCAGTCAATCTCAACCTAGCGGGGCGAGCTCCTACGAGCAGTACTTC,CASSQSQPSGASSYEQYF
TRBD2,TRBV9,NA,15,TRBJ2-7,TGTGCCAGCAGCGTCGACGCGGGAGACTCCTACGAGCAGTACTTC,CASSVDAGDSYEQYF
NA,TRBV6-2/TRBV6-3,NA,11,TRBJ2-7,TGTGCCAGCAGTCGAACCTACGAGCAGTACTTC,CASSRTYEQYF
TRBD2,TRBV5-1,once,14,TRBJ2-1,TGCGCCAGTACAGCTAGCGGGCAGTTGGGTGAGCAGTTCTTC,CASTASGQLGEQFF
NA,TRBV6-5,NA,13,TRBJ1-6,TGTGCCAGCATCCGGGACATAACTTCACCCCTCCACTTT,CASIRDITSPLHF